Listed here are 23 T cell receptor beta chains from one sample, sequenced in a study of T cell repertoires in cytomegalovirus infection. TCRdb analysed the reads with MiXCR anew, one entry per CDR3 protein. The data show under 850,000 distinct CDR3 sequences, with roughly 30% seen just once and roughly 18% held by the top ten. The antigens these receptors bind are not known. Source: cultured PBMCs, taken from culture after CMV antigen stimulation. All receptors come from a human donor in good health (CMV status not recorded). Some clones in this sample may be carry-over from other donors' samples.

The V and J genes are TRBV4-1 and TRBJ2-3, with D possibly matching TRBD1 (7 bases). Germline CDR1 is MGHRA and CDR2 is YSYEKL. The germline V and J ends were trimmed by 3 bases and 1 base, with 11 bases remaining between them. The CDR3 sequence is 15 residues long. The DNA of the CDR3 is TGCGCCAGCAGCCACTCCAGGGGGGGCACAGATACGCAGTATTTT. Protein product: CASSHSRGGTDTQYF.

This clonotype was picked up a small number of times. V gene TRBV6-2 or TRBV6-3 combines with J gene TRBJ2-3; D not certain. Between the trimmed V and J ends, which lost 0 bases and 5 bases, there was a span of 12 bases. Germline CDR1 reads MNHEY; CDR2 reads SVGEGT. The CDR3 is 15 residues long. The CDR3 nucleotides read TGTGCCAGCAGTTACTCACGGGCCCCGGAAGATACGCAGTATTTT. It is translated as CASSYSRAPEDTQYF.

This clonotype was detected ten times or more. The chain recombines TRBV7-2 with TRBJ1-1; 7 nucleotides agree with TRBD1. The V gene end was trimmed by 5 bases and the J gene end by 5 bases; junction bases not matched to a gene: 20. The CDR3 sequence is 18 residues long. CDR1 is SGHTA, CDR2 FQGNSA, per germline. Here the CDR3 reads CASSRSLMNRGLGTEAFF. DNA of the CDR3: TGTGCCAGCAGCCGATCGTTGATGAACAGGGGACTGGGGACTGAAGCTTTCTTT.

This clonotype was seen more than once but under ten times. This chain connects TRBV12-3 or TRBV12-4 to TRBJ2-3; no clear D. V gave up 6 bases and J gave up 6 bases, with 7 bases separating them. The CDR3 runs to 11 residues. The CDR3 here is CASRARDTQYF. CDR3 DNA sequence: TGTGCCAGCAGGGCCAGGGATACGCAGTATTTT.

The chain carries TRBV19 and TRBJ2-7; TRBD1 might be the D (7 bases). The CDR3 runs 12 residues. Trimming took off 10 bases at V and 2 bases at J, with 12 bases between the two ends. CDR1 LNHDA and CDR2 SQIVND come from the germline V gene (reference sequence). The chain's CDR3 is CATQGEAYEQYF. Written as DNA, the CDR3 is TGTGCCACCCAGGGGGAGGCCTACGAGCAGTACTTC. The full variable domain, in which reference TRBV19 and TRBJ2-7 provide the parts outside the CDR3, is DGGITQSPKYLFRKEGQNVTLSCEQNLNHDAMYWYRQDPGQGLRLIYYSQIVNDFQKGDIAEGYSVSREKKESFPLTVTSAQKNPTAFYLCATQGEAYEQYFGPGTRLTVT.

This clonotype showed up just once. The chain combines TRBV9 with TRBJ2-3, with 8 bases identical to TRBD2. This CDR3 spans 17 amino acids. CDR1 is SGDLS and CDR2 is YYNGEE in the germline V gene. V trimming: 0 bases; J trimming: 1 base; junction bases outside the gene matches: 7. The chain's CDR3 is CASSVDPLAGGTDTQYF. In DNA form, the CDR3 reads TGTGCCAGCAGCGTAGATCCCCTAGCGGGTGGCACAGATACGCAGTATTTT.

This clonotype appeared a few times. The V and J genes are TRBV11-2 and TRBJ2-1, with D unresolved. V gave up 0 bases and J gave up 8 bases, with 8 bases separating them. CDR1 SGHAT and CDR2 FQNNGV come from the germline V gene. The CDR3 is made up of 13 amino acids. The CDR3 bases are TGTGCCAGCAGCTTAGAAGTAGCATATGAGCAGTTCTTC. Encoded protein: CASSLEVAYEQFF.

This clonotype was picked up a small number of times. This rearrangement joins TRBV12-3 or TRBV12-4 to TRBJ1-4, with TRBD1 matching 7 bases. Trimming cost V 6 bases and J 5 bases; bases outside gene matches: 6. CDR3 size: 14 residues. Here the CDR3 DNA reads TGTGCCAGCAGCCTAACACAGGGGAATGAAAAACTGTTTTTT. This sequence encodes CASSLTQGNEKLFF.

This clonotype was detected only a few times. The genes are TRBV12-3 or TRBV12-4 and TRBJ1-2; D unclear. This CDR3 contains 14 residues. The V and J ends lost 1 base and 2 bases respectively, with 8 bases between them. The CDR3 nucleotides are TGTGCCAGCAGTTTAGATCATTTGAACTATGGCTACACCTTC. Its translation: CASSLDHLNYGYTF.

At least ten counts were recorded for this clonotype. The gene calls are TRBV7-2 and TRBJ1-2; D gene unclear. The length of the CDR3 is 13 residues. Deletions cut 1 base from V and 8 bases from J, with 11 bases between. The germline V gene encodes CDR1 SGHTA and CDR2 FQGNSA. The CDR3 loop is CASSLGLTLGYTF. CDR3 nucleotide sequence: TGTGCCAGCAGCTTAGGACTGACATTGGGCTACACCTTC.

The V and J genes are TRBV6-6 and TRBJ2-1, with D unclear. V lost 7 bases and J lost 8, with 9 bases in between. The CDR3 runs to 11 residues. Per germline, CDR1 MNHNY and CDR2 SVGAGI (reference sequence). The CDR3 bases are TGTGCCAGCACTCGGCAGGATGAGCAGTTCTTC. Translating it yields CASTRQDEQFF.

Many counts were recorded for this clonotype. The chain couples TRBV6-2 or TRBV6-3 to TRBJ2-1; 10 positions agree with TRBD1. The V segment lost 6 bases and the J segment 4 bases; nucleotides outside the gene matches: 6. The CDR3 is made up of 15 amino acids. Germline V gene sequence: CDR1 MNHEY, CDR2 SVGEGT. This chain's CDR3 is CASRRQGAGYNEQFF. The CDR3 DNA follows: TGTGCCAGCAGAAGACAGGGGGCCGGGTACAATGAGCAGTTCTTC.

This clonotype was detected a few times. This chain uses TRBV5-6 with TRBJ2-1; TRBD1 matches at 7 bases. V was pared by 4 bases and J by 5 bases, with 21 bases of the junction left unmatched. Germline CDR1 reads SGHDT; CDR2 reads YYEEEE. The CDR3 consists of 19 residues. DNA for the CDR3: TGTGCCAGCAGCCGCTTGGCCCTCCTAACCGGGACAGAGGACAATGAGCAGTTCTTC. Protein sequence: CASSRLALLTGTEDNEQFF.

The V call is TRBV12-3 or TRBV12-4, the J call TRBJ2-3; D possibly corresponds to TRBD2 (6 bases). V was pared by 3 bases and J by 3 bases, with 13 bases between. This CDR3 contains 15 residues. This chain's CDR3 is CASSFAGPRTDTQYF. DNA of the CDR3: TGTGCCAGCAGTTTCGCGGGGCCGAGGACAGATACGCAGTATTTT.

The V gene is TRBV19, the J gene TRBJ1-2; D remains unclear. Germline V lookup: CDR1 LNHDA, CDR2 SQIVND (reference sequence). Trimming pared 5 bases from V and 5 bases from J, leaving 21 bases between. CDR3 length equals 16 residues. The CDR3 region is CASSPPLSPNYYGYTF. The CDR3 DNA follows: TGTGCCAGTAGTCCCCCGCTATCTCCCAATTATTATGGCTACACCTTC.

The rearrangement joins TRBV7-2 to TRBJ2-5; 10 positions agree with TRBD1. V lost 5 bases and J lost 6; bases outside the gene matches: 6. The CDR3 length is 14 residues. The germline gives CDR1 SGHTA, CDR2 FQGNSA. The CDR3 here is CASSPRTGGKTQYF. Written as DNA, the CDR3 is TGTGCCAGCAGCCCCCGGACAGGGGGAAAGACCCAGTACTTC.

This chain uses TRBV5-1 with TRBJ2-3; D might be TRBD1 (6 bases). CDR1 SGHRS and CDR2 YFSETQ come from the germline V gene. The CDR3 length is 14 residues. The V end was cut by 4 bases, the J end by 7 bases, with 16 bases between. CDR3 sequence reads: CASSTETGRHTQYF. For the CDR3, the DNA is TGCGCCAGCAGCACAGAGACAGGACGGCATACGCAGTATTTT.

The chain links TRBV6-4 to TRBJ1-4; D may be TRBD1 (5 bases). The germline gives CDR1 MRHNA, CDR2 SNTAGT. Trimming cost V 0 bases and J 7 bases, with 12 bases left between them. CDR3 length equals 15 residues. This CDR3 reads CASSDSLQGGEKLFF. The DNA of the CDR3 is TGTGCCAGCAGTGACTCGCTGCAGGGTGGTGAAAAACTGTTTTTT.

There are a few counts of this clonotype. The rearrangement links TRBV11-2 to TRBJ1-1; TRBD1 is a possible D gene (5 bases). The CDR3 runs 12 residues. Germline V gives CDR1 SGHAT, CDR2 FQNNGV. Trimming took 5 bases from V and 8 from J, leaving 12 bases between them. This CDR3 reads CASSPRGEEAFF. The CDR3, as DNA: TGTGCCAGCAGCCCGCGGGGGGAGGAAGCTTTCTTT.

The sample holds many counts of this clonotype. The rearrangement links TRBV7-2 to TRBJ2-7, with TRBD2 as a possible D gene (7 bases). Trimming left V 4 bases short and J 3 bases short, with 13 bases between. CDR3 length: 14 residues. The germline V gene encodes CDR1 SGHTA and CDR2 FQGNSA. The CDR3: CASSSGGRYYEQYF. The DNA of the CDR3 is TGTGCCAGCAGCTCGGGGGGCAGATACTACGAGCAGTACTTC. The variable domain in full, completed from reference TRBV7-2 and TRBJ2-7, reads GAGVSQSPSNKVTEKGKDVELRCDPISGHTALYWYRQSLGQGLEFLIYFQGNSAPDKSGLPSDRFSAERTGGSVSTLTIQRTQQEDSAVYLCASSSGGRYYEQYFGPGTRLTVT.

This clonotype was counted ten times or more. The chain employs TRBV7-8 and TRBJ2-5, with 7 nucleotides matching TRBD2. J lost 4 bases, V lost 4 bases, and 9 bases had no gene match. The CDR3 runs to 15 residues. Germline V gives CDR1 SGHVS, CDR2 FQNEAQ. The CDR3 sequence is CASSSLGGGRETQYF. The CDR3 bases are TGTGCCAGCAGCTCGTTGGGCGGGGGAAGAGAGACCCAGTACTTC.

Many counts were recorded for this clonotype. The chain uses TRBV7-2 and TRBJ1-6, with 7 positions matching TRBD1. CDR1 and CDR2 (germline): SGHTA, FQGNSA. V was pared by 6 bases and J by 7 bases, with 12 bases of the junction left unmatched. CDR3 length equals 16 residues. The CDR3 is CASSPTTTGSNSPLHF. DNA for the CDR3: TGTGCCAGCAGTCCAACTACGACAGGGTCAAATTCACCCCTCCACTTT.

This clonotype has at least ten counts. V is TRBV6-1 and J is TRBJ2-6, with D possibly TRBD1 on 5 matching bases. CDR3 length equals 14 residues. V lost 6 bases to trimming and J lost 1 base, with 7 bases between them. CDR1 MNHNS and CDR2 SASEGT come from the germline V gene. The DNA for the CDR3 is TGTGCCAGCAGCCAGGGTTCTGGGGCCAACGTCCTGACTTTC. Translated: CASSQGSGANVLTF.